The clone carrying this T cell receptor beta chain was found a few times. TCRdb re-derived calls from the 5' RACE reads in MiXCR, one entry per CDR3 protein. The sample lists some 100,000 distinct CDR3 sequences; approximately 12% were seen once. The data were taken from a study of T-cell memory formation after mild COVID-19. Trimming took 7 bases from V and 3 from J; bases not matched to a gene: 6. The CDR3 is 13 amino acids. The germline V gene encodes CDR1 SGHRS and CDR2 YFSETQ. The specimen sequenced was PBMCs or a T cell subset sorted from them (not recorded which). The chain employs TRBV5-1 and TRBJ1-1; 7 nucleotides agree with TRBD1. The receptor's source is a man between 18 and 35 years old who had mild COVID-19 (a few samples of this study predate the infection). Cell type and time point are not known. The CDR3 DNA follows: TGCGCCAGCGCTTCCCAGGGGGACACTGAAGCTTTCTTT. It is translated as CASASQGDTEAFF.